The 10 T cell receptor beta chains in this list originate from one sample, sequenced in a study of T cells in localized non-small cell lung cancer. TCRdb keeps only in-frame clones here, not all; method: immunoSEQ multiplex PCR. The sample contains around 35,000 clones, around 93% of which appear only once. This specimen was peripheral blood mononuclear cells, taken before any cancer treatment. These receptors were collected from a female donor of 60 years or more with stage II lung adenocarcinoma.

This clone was picked up one time. This chain joins TRBV19 and TRBJ1-6, with a tentative D call TRBD1 (5 bases). Between the trimmed V and J ends, which lost 5 bases and 6 bases, there was a span of 14 bases. This CDR3 is 15 amino acids long. The germline V gene encodes CDR1 LNHDA and CDR2 SQIVND (reference sequence). As DNA, the CDR3 is TGTGCCAGTAGTCCTGGGACGTTTGGTAATTCACCCCTCCACTTT. Its translation: CASSPGTFGNSPLHF.

The genes are TRBV10-3 and TRBJ1-2; D uncertain. The germline CDR1 and CDR2 sequences are ENHRY and SYGVKD. The V and J ends lost 2 bases and 8 bases respectively, with 12 bases between them. The CDR3 is 13 residues long. CDR3 DNA: TGTGCCATCAGTGAGAACAGCCTTTCGGGCTACACCTTC. Protein sequence: CAISENSLSGYTF.

The chain couples TRBV7-8 to TRBJ1-1; tentative D call: TRBD1 (5 bases). Trimming removed 3 bases at V and 3 bases at J, with 14 bases between. This CDR3 spans 15 amino acids. Germline V gene sequence: CDR1 SGHVS, CDR2 FQNEAQ. CDR3 region: CASSFLSGGDTEAFF. CDR3 DNA sequence: TGTGCCAGCAGCTTTCTCAGCGGGGGGGACACTGAAGCTTTCTTT.

The V gene is TRBV7-2, the J gene TRBJ1-2; 10 bases map to TRBD1. V dropped 5 bases and J dropped 2; count of bases not matched to a gene: 11. CDR3 length equals 17 residues. The germline V gene encodes CDR1 SGHTA and CDR2 FQGNSA. The DNA of the CDR3 is TGTGCCAGCAGCAAAGGGGTCCGGGACAGGGGCAACTATGGCTACACCTTC. Protein: CASSKGVRDRGNYGYTF.

The rearrangement uses TRBV7-2 and TRBJ2-3; TRBD2 aligns across 12 bases. Germline CDR1 and CDR2: SGHTA and FQGNSA. V lost 0 bases and J lost 7; bases outside the gene matches: 8. The CDR3 consists of 17 residues. CDR3 sequence (DNA): TGTGCCAGCAGCTTAGCGCTAGCGGGAGGGCGATTTAATACGCAGTATTTT. Protein sequence: CASSLALAGGRFNTQYF.

The CDR3 reads CASSVTGGSSSGANVLTF. The CDR3 DNA is TGTGCCAGCAGTGTAACCGGGGGTTCTAGCTCTGGGGCCAACGTCCTGACTTTC. V is TRBV2 and J is TRBJ2-6; D is perhaps TRBD2 (6 bases). This CDR3 is 18 amino acids long. Germline CDR1 SNHLY, CDR2 FYNNEI. V was shortened by 4 bases and J by 0 bases, with 16 bases between the two germline ends.

Written as DNA, the CDR3 is TGTGCCAGCAGTTACTCATCCGGTACAGGTGAAAAACTGTTTTTT. It codes for CASSYSSGTGEKLFF. This rearrangement joins TRBV6-5 to TRBJ1-4, with a tentative D call TRBD1 (5 bases). The CDR3 totals 15 residues. The germline V and J ends were trimmed by 0 bases and 7 bases, with 12 bases remaining between them. Germline V CDR1 and CDR2: MNHEY, SVGAGI.

CDR3 loop: CASSLGGRTDTQYF. The CDR3 DNA sequence: TGTGCCAGCAGCTTAGGCGGCCGCACAGATACGCAGTATTTT. This chain links TRBV7-8 with TRBJ2-3; D remains unclear. The CDR3 contains 14 residues. V gave up 1 base and J gave up 1 base, with 6 bases separating them. Germline V gene sequence: CDR1 SGHVS, CDR2 FQNEAQ.

The chain links TRBV10-3 to TRBJ2-1; no clear D. The CDR3 spans 13 residues. V lost 8 bases and J 0 bases, leaving 8 bases between the germline ends. CDR1 is ENHRY, CDR2 SYGVKD, per germline. The CDR3 DNA sequence: TGTGCCATCGGCAGGAGCTCCTACAATGAGCAGTTCTTC. Protein: CAIGRSSYNEQFF.

Only a few counts were recorded for this clone. V is TRBV4-1 and J is TRBJ2-5, with 11 bases identical to TRBD2. V was clipped by 4 bases and J by 4 bases; unmatched bases: 8. CDR1 and CDR2 (germline): MGHRA, YSYEKL. The CDR3 is made up of 16 amino acids. The DNA for the CDR3 is TGCGCCAGCAGCCCTTATGGCACTAGCGGGGGAGAGACCCAGTACTTC. The encoded protein is CASSPYGTSGGETQYF.